This TCR beta chain was sequenced for a study of T-cell memory formation after mild COVID-19 (dated by TCRdb to 2020 to 2023). Study-level background: TCR sequence clusters from the two donors were found to be largely donor specific. In a couple of donors, T-cell clones that expanded and contracted after mild COVID-19 were followed by sequencing TCRalpha and TCRbeta repertoires longitudinally. Two young, previously healthy adult volunteers, one female and one male, were included in the cohort.

Overall results and qualifications from the work: Some responding clones were detected in pre-infection memory, suggesting pre-existing cross-reactive memory T cells joined the SARS-CoV-2 response. The study included only a couple of mild cases, and larger cohorts that include severe cases with pre-infection samples were judged to be necessary. SARS-CoV-2 specificity of the second-wave clones peaking on day 37 was not confirmed. Contracting CD4+ clones were found mainly in CM and EM memory subsets, while CD8+ clones were enriched in EMRA. From day 15 to 85, contracting clones showed balanced CD4/CD8 phenotypes, whereas a second wave of clones that expanded from day 15 to 37 leaned towards CD4+.

Regarding this clonotype: Its antigen has not been determined. There are no base qualities to consult, and no much larger clone falls within one base.

From the germline V gene, CDR1 is SQVTM and CDR2 is ANQGSEA. Taken from cysteine to phenylalanine, the CDR3 has 15 residues. Just the 45-base CDR3 DNA is kept, in frame starting at base 1. V and J are truncated by 1 base and 0 bases respectively, leaving an intervening sequence of 10 bases. Sequencing took place on an Illumina NovaSeq 6000. TCRalpha and TCRbeta cDNA libraries were built by 5'RACE with constant-segment primers, adding sample barcodes and unique molecular identifiers. RNA was extracted from every sample with Trizol reagent. Amplification of the libraries took two PCR steps, and the second step added a second sample barcode plus Illumina TruSeq adapters. The libraries were sequenced on an Illumina NovaSeq using 2 x 150 bp paired-end reads. In the original analysis: Demultiplexing of reads and collapsing into UMI-guided consensus sequences were performed with migec v1.2.7. Using mixcr v2.1.11, the UMI consensuses were aligned to TRA and TRB V and J templates and assembled into clonotypes. Expanded or contracted clonotypes were those called significant by both edgeR and NoisET, with noise models trained on biological replicates. For edgeR calls, a false discovery rate-adjusted p below 0.01 and a log2 fold-change threshold of 1 were applied. As an exploratory analysis of dynamics, max-normalized trajectories of the 1000 most abundant clonotypes were examined with PCA combined with hierarchical clustering. Separately sequenced CD4+ and CD8+ repertoires were used to assign a CD4 or CD8 phenotype to each responding clone. The public reads were run again by TCRdb, first through fastp at Q25 and then through MiXCR, and only productive beta chains were kept. Rows merge per CDR3 protein into single entries with the most common DNA and genes. The V and J calls reflect TCRdb's pipeline rather than the authors' work. This sample gives under 450,000 distinct CDR3 sequences in total; 23% of them show up just once. The top ten constitute around 14% of the sample.

PBMCs were isolated by Ficoll-Paque density gradient centrifugation. The sequence derives from an adult woman who had mild COVID-19 (a few samples of this study predate the infection). The sample titles of this study are shuffled in the database, so cell type and time point are left out; the donor was told from shared clones. Sequences were obtained from PBMCs or a T cell subset sorted from them (not recorded which). The rearranged chain carries TRBV29-1 and TRBJ1-3; the D gene assignment is ambiguous. Here is the DNA: TGCAGCGTTGAAGTAGGCGGATTCTCTGGAAACACCATATATTTT. Protein translation: CSVEVGGFSGNTIYF.